Each of the 5 T cell receptor beta chains below was sequenced from the same sample in a study of human T cells and chemical hapten exposure. TCRdb analysed the RACE reads with MiXCR anew, one entry per CDR3 protein. This table holds 240,000 or so distinct CDR3 sequences, 7.5% to 10% found once. Time point noted: pre-sensitization, week 0. Treatment here: therapeutic diphenylcyclopropenone sensitization with weekly scalp DPC. The material sequenced was whole blood, taken in connection with sensitization to the hapten diphenylcyclopropenone (DPC). Every receptor here comes from a woman aged 40 to 50 with alopecia areata. Some clones in this sample may be carry-over from other donors' samples.

At least ten counts were recorded for this clonotype. This chain links TRBV6-5 with TRBJ1-6, with a tentative D call TRBD1 (5 bases). Germline values: CDR1 MNHEY, CDR2 SVGAGI. The CDR3 sequence is 17 residues long. Trimming cost V 6 bases and J 7 bases, with 22 bases left between them. The CDR3 DNA follows: TGTGCCAGCAGCGGAGGCCCCTCGAGGGGCCTAAATTCACCCCTCCACTTT. As protein: CASSGGPSRGLNSPLHF.

This clonotype showed up just a few times. CDR3 protein: CSAPEVDREAGTQYF. For the CDR3, the DNA is TGCAGTGCCCCCGAAGTGGACAGGGAGGCCGGGACCCAGTACTTC. This chain connects TRBV20-1 to TRBJ2-5, with 8 bases fitting TRBD1. V was clipped by 6 bases and J by 7 bases; unmatched bases: 16. The germline gives CDR1 DFQATT, CDR2 SNEGSKA (reference sequence). CDR3 size: 15 residues.

The chain employs TRBV12-3 or TRBV12-4 and TRBJ1-1; no definite D call. CDR3 size: 13 residues. The V end lost 7 bases, the J end lost 0 bases, and 9 bases lay between the germline ends. CDR3 loop: CASTPRLNTEAFF. The CDR3 DNA sequence: TGTGCCAGCACCCCGCGGTTGAACACTGAAGCTTTCTTT.

The V call is TRBV29-1, the J call TRBJ1-2; the D gene is possibly TRBD1 (6 bases). Germline lookup yields CDR1 SQVTM and CDR2 ANQGSEA. Trimming shortened V by 3 bases and J by 8 bases, and 22 bases separated the two germline ends. This CDR3 comprises 15 residues. The CDR3 sequence is CSVDAGGALSTGYTF. The CDR3, as DNA: TGCAGCGTTGATGCGGGGGGGGCTCTCTCTACGGGCTACACCTTC.

This clonotype was recorded only once. The chain recombines TRBV7-3 with TRBJ2-5, with a possible D match to TRBD2 (5 bases). V gave up 5 bases and J gave up 5 bases, with 18 bases separating them. The CDR3 runs to 15 residues. CDR1 and CDR2 from the germline V gene are SGHTA and FQGTGA. CDR3: CASSTEGRVWETQYF. CDR3 nucleotides: TGTGCCAGCAGCACCGAGGGTAGGGTCTGGGAGACCCAGTACTTC.